Here is one T cell receptor (beta chain) with its context. This specimen comes from a study of T cell changes during pregnancy in multiple sclerosis. The CDR3 extends over 14 amino acids. Germline assignment: CDR1 MGHRA and CDR2 YSYEKL. V lost 2 bases and J lost 4; bases outside the gene matches: 4. The assay was immunoSEQ multiplex PCR, and TCRdb's table has in-frame clones only and misses some. The sample holds roughly 38,000 clones, 91% seen once. This rearrangement joins TRBV4-1 to TRBJ1-1; 7 bases are shared with TRBD1. The input for sequencing was CD4+ T cells from peripheral blood mononuclear cells, taken in the second trimester of pregnancy. This TCR derives from a female donor in good health, enrolled as a control in a pregnancy study. Written as DNA, the CDR3 is TGCGCCAGCAGCCAATTTGACAGGGCCACTGAAGCTTTCTTT. Amino acids: CASSQFDRATEAFF.